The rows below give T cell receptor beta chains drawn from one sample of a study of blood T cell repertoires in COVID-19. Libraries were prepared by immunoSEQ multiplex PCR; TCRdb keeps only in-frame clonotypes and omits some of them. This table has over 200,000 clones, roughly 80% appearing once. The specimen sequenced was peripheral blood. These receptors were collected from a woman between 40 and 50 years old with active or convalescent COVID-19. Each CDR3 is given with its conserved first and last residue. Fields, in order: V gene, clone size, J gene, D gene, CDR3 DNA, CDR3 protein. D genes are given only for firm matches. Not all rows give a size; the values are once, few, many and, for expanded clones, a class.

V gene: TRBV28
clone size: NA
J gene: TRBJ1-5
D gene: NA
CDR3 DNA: TGTGCCAGCAGTCAGAATAGCAATCAGCCCCAGCATTTT
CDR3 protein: CASSQNSNQPQHF

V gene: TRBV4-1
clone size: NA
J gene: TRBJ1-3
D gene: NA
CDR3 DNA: TGCGCCAGCAGCCAAGGGACAGTCTCTGGAAACACCATATATTTT
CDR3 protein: CASSQGTVSGNTIYF

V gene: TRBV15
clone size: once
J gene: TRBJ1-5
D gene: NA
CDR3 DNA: TGTGCCACCAGCAGAGACGACAGAGGCAATCAGCCCCAGCATTTT
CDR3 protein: CATSRDDRGNQPQHF

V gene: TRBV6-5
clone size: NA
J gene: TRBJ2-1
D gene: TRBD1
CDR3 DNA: TGTGCCAGCAGTCGTCCCGGACAGGGGGCCCATGAGCAGTTCTTC
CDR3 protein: CASSRPGQGAHEQFF

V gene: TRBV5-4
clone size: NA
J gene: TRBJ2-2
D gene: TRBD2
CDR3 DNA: TGTGCCAGCAGCACCCTAGCGGGGGGACACACCGGGGAGCTGTTTTTT
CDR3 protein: CASSTLAGGHTGELFF

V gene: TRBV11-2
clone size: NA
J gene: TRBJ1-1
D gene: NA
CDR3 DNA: TGTGCCAGCAGCTTAGTTTCCGGGGAGTCGGCTGAAGCTTTCTTT
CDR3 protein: CASSLVSGESAEAFF

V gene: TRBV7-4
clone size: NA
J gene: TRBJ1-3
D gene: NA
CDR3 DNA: TGTGCCAGCATAGGAAACACCATATATTTT
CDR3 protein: CASIGNTIYF

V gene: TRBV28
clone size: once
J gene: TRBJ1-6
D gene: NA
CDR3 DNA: TGTGCCAGCAGCCAGGACAGCTTCCACTTT
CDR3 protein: CASSQDSFHF

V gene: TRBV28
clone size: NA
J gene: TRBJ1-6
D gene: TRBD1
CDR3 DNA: TGTGCCAGCCTCTACAGGGGCCCTGTTAATTCACCCCTCCACTTT
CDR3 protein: CASLYRGPVNSPLHF

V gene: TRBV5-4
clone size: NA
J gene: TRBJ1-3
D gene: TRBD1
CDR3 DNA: TGTGCCAGCACAGGGGGTAGTTCGAACACCATATATTTT
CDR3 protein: CASTGGSSNTIYF

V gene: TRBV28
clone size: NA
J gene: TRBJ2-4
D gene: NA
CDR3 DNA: TGTGCCAGCAGTTTATTCGATTTGGGCAGCTCAAAAAACATTCAGTACTTC
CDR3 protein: CASSLFDLGSSKNIQYF

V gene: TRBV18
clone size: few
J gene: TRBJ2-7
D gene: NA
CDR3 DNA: TGTGCCAGCTCGGCCTCCTCCTACGAGCAGTACTTC
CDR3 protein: CASSASSYEQYF

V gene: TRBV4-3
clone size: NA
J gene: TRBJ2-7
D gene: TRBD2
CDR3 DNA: TGCGCCAGCAGCCAAGGGACTAGCGGGGGGGGCCAGCAGTACTTC
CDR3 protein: CASSQGTSGGGQQYF

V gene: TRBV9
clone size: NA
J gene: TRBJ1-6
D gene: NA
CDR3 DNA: TGTGCCAGCAGCGTAGGTGGCGGAGGGGATCATTCACCCCTCCACTTT
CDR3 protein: CASSVGGGGDHSPLHF

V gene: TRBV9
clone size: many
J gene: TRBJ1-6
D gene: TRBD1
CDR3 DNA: TGTGCCAGCAGCTCGAGACAGGGAGGAAATTCACCCCTCCACTTT
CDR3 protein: CASSSRQGGNSPLHF

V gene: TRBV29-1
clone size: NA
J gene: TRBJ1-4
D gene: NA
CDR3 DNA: TGCGGATGGGGGAGGGTTGATGAAAAACTGTTTTTT
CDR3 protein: CGWGRVDEKLFF

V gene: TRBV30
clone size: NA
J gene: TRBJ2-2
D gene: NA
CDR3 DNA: TGTGCCTGGAGTGAGCCACGGGGGGAGCTGTTTTTT
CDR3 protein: CAWSEPRGELFF

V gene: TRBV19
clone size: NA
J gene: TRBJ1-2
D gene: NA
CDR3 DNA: TGTGCCAGTATTGGGGGAGGGGCCGCCGCGGAGGTATCGTATGGCTACACCTTC
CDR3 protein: CASIGGGAAAEVSYGYTF

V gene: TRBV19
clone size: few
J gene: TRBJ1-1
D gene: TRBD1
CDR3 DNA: TGTGCCAGTAGTATCGACAGGGGGCTCGTCATGAACACTGAAGCTTTCTTT
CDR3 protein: CASSIDRGLVMNTEAFF

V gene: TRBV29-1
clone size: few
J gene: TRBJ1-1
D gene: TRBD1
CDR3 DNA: TGCAGCGTCGGGACAGGGAGAACTGAAGCTTTCTTT
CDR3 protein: CSVGTGRTEAFF

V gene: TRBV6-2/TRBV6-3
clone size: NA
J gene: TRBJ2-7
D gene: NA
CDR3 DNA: TGTGCCAGCAGTTACTCCCTAGAGGGACTCCGCCCCTACGAGCAGTACTTC
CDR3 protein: CASSYSLEGLRPYEQYF

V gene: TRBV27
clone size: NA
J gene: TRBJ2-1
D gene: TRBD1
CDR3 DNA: TGTGCCAGCAGTGCCCCGGGACAGAGCTACAATGAGCAGTTCTTC
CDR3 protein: CASSAPGQSYNEQFF

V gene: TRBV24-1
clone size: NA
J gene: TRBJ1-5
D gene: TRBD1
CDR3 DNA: TGTGCCGCCGGGACAGGGGTCCAGCCCCAGCATTTT
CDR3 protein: CAAGTGVQPQHF